A selection of T cell receptor beta chains follows, all from one sample in a study of blood T cell repertoires in COVID-19. The repertoire was sequenced with immunoSEQ multiplex PCR; TCRdb's copy has only in-frame clones and lacks some. This table has about 380,000 clones, 90% appearing once. Sequences were obtained from peripheral blood. Source of these receptors: a man younger than 30 with active or convalescent COVID-19. The CDR3 runs from the conserved cysteine through the conserved F or W. A D gene is named only where the DNA matches it firmly. The size entry is marked missing in some rows and otherwise reads once, few, many or a size class.

d_call,v_call,j_call,clone_size,cdr3_aa,cdr3_nt
NA,TRBV3-1/TRBV3-2,TRBJ2-7,NA,CASSQEGARSYEQYF,TGTGCCAGCAGCCAAGAGGGGGCGCGCTCCTACGAGCAGTACTTC
NA,TRBV30,TRBJ1-6,NA,CAWSSSSYNSPLHF,TGTGCCTGGAGTTCCAGCTCCTATAATTCACCCCTCCACTTT
NA,TRBV18,TRBJ1-1,NA,CASSLSRETEAFF,TGTGCCAGCTCACTGTCTAGGGAGACTGAAGCTTTCTTT
NA,TRBV7-6,TRBJ2-1,NA,CASSRIQGNEQFF,TGTGCCAGCAGCCGTATACAGGGCAATGAGCAGTTCTTC
NA,TRBV7-2,TRBJ2-1,few,CASKGVGNEQFF,TGTGCCAGCAAGGGGGTCGGAAATGAGCAGTTCTTC
TRBD2,TRBV7-9,TRBJ2-3,NA,CASSLGLESDTQYF,TGTGCCAGCAGCTTGGGACTAGAGTCCGATACGCAGTATTTT
NA,TRBV4-3,TRBJ1-1,NA,CASSQVGGAEAFF,TGCGCCAGCAGCCAAGTGGGAGGGGCTGAAGCTTTCTTT
NA,TRBV3-1/TRBV3-2,TRBJ1-5,NA,CASSQEAGGHQHF,TGTGCCAGCAGCCAAGAGGCGGGGGGGCACCAGCATTTT
TRBD2,TRBV29-1,TRBJ2-3,NA,CSVGSGKLDTQYF,TGCAGCGTTGGAAGCGGGAAGCTAGATACGCAGTATTTT
TRBD1,TRBV29-1,TRBJ2-6,NA,CSATGTGTGANVLTF,TGCAGCGCTACCGGGACAGGGACTGGGGCCAACGTCCTGACTTTC
NA,TRBV2,TRBJ1-1,once,CASGGSLNTEAFF,TGTGCCAGCGGCGGCAGTCTGAACACTGAAGCTTTCTTT
NA,TRBV6-1,TRBJ1-2,NA,CASSEATDRYYGYTF,TGTGCCAGCAGTGAAGCAACGGACAGATACTATGGCTACACCTTC
NA,TRBV5-5,TRBJ1-5,NA,CASSLGVSNQPQHF,TGTGCCAGCAGCTTGGGAGTGAGCAATCAGCCCCAGCATTTT
TRBD1,TRBV28,TRBJ2-2,NA,CASTSAGRGSYTGELFF,TGTGCCAGCACCTCAGCCGGCAGGGGGTCTTACACCGGGGAGCTGTTTTTT
TRBD1,TRBV6-2/TRBV6-3,TRBJ2-7,NA,CASSPGQPYEQYF,TGTGCCAGCAGTCCGGGACAGCCCTACGAGCAGTACTTC
TRBD1,TRBV2,TRBJ1-2,NA,CATTGDSNYGYTF,TGTGCCACCACAGGGGACAGTAACTATGGCTACACCTTC
NA,TRBV27,TRBJ2-7,NA,CASSLAWTVRYEQYF,TGTGCCAGCAGTTTAGCCTGGACAGTACGTTACGAGCAGTACTTC
NA,TRBV7-2,TRBJ2-1,NA,CASSLAFSGSYNEQFF,TGTGCCAGCAGCTTAGCGTTCAGCGGCTCCTACAATGAGCAGTTCTTC
NA,TRBV6-2/TRBV6-3,TRBJ2-7,NA,CASSSRPLRGPYEQYF,TGTGCCAGCAGTTCCCGTCCCCTAAGAGGGCCCTACGAGCAGTACTTC
NA,TRBV28,TRBJ2-1,NA,CASSLSMDEQFF,TGTGCCAGCAGTTTATCTATGGATGAGCAGTTCTTC
NA,TRBV9,TRBJ1-2,NA,CASTGKGTLANYGYTF,TGTGCCAGCACCGGGAAAGGAACCCTAGCTAACTATGGCTACACCTTC
NA,TRBV19,TRBJ2-7,NA,CASSIGTYEQYF,TGTGCCAGTAGTATAGGTACCTACGAGCAGTACTTC
NA,TRBV6-2/TRBV6-3,TRBJ2-1,NA,CASSYSRSFGEQFF,TGTGCCAGCAGTTATAGTCGGTCCTTCGGGGAGCAGTTCTTC
TRBD2,TRBV5-1,TRBJ2-5,NA,CASSLEERGGVVRETQYF,TGCGCCAGCAGCTTGGAAGAGCGGGGGGGCGTCGTTCGAGAGACCCAGTACTTC
TRBD1,TRBV5-4,TRBJ1-1,NA,CASSFGQGAEAFF,TGTGCCAGCAGCTTCGGACAGGGTGCGGAAGCTTTCTTT
TRBD2,TRBV10-3,TRBJ2-5,NA,CAISDRGGETQYF,TGTGCCATCAGTGATCGGGGGGGGGAGACCCAGTACTTC
NA,TRBV7-2,TRBJ1-2,NA,CASSQGTNYGYTF,TGTGCCAGCAGCCAGGGAACTAACTATGGCTACACCTTC
TRBD1,TRBV4-3,TRBJ1-4,NA,CASSQAGTGHEKLFF,TGCGCCAGCAGCCAAGCCGGGACAGGGCATGAAAAACTGTTTTTT
TRBD1,TRBV15,TRBJ1-5,NA,CATSTRTGYSNQPQHF,TGTGCCACCAGCACCAGGACAGGGTATAGCAATCAGCCCCAGCATTTT
TRBD1,TRBV28,TRBJ2-7,NA,CASSLTGDPYEQYF,TGTGCCAGCAGTCTTACAGGGGACCCCTACGAGCAGTACTTC
NA,TRBV29-1,TRBJ2-5,NA,CSVEVPRALLETQYF,TGCAGCGTTGAGGTTCCGCGGGCGCTACTCGAGACCCAGTACTTC
TRBD1,TRBV11-2,TRBJ1-2,once,CASSLRQGLNYGYTF,TGTGCCAGCAGCCTCAGACAGGGTCTAAACTATGGCTACACCTTC
TRBD1,TRBV2,TRBJ1-5,NA,CASRTGGASNQPQHF,TGTGCCAGCAGAACAGGGGGCGCAAGCAATCAGCCCCAGCATTTT
NA,TRBV18,TRBJ2-7,NA,CASSPGLSYEQYF,TGTGCCAGCTCACCAGGACTAAGCTACGAGCAGTACTTC
TRBD1,TRBV28,TRBJ1-5,NA,CASRATGAYQPQHF,TGTGCCAGCAGGGCGACAGGGGCCTATCAACCCCAGCATTTT
NA,TRBV4-3,TRBJ1-3,NA,CASSQDSLSGGNTIYF,TGCGCCAGCAGCCAAGACTCGTTAAGCGGAGGAAACACCATATATTTT
TRBD1,TRBV29-1,TRBJ1-2,NA,CRGDRADYGYTF,TGCAGGGGCGACAGGGCGGACTATGGCTACACCTTC
TRBD2,TRBV7-2,TRBJ2-5,NA,CASSPPGLAGGSETQYF,TGTGCCAGCAGCCCTCCGGGACTAGCGGGGGGCAGCGAGACCCAGTACTTC
NA,TRBV28,TRBJ1-5,NA,CASSLFTGLVSSNQPQHF,TGTGCCAGCAGTTTATTTACAGGGCTAGTGTCAAGCAATCAGCCCCAGCATTTT
TRBD1,TRBV4-2,TRBJ1-6,NA,CASSRNTGQGFDSNSPLHF,TGTGCCAGCAGCCGAAACACGGGACAGGGGTTTGATAGCAATTCACCCCTCCACTTT
TRBD1,TRBV7-6,TRBJ2-7,NA,CASSLAGTGTYEQYF,TGTGCCAGCAGCTTAGCGGGGACAGGGACCTACGAGCAGTACTTC
NA,TRBV6-2/TRBV6-3,TRBJ1-5,NA,CASSPPAGRQPQHF,TGTGCCAGCAGTCCCCCCGCGGGGCGGCAGCCCCAGCATTTT
NA,TRBV6-6,TRBJ2-2,NA,CASRLIQGGELFF,TGTGCCAGCAGGCTCATCCAGGGCGGGGAGCTGTTTTTT
TRBD1,TRBV19,TRBJ1-4,NA,CASNGQGGEKLFF,TGTGCCAGTAATGGACAGGGTGGTGAAAAACTGTTTTTT
TRBD1,TRBV2,TRBJ1-5,NA,CASSSQGGGNQPQHF,TGTGCCAGCAGTAGCCAGGGGGGAGGCAATCAGCCCCAGCATTTT
NA,TRBV27,TRBJ1-2,NA,CASGLSRAANYGYTF,TGTGCCAGCGGATTATCCAGGGCGGCTAACTATGGCTACACCTTC
TRBD1,TRBV9,TRBJ1-6,NA,CASSRYDRASDSPLHF,TGTGCCAGCAGCCGCTATGACAGGGCATCTGATTCACCCCTCCACTTT
TRBD1,TRBV27,TRBJ1-6,NA,CASSFLVGQGLSPLHF,TGTGCCAGCAGTTTCCTCGTGGGACAGGGGCTTTCACCCCTCCACTTT
NA,TRBV29-1,TRBJ2-2,NA,CSVEVDFSNTGELFF,TGCAGCGTTGAAGTAGACTTCTCGAACACCGGGGAGCTGTTTTTT